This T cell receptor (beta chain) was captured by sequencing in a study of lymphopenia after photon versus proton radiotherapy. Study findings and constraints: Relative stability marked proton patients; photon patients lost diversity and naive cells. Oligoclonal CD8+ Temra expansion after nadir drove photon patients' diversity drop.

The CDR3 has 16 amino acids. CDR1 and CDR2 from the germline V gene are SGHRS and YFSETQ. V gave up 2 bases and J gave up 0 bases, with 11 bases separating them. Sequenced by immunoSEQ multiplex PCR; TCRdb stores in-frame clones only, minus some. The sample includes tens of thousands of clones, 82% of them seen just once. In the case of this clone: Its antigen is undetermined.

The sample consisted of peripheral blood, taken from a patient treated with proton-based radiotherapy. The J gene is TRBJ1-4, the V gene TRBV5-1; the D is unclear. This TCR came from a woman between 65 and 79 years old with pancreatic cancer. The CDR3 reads CASSFNRGATNEKLFF. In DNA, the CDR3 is TGCGCCAGCAGCTTTAACCGGGGAGCAACTAATGAAAAACTGTTTTTT.